This T cell receptor (beta chain) was obtained from a study of shared clonotypes between healthy human individuals. TCRdb keeps only in-frame clones here, not all; method: immunoSEQ multiplex PCR. Of hundreds of thousands of clones detected, around 75% appear once; the ten largest clones hold over 10%. The CDR3 spans 15 residues. Per germline, CDR1 SGHAT and CDR2 FQNNGV. Trimming took 4 bases from V and 3 from J, leaving 16 bases between them. The TCR sequence derives from a woman between 35 and 50 years old in good health. Some clones in this sample may be carry-over from other donors' samples. This sequence joins TRBV11-2 and TRBJ2-7, with TRBD1 as a possible D gene (6 bases). What was sequenced was PBMCs. CDR3 bases: TGTGCCAGCAGCTATATACCGGACAGATACTACGAGCAGTACTTC. This encodes CASSYIPDRYYEQYF.